This TCR beta chain is from a study of breast tumors, draining lymph nodes, adjacent tissues. Whole-study findings and limits: Tumors had less TCR diversity than lymph nodes, more than nontumor tissue. That most tumor T cells come from lymph nodes remained unproven.

The lymph nodes were axillary draining lymph nodes from breast cancer patients. Many counts were recorded for this clonotype. Its antigen is still unknown. Germline V CDR1 and CDR2: LGHNA, YSLEER. Trimming cost V 0 bases and J 2 bases, with 13 bases left between them. The CDR3 length is 16 residues. TCRdb used MiXCR to reprocess the multiplex PCR reads, holding one entry per CDR3 protein. Here the sample spans about 180,000 distinct CDR3 sequences, roughly 35% being singletons. This TCR came from a female donor with breast cancer. Some clones in this sample may be carry-over from other donors' samples. The chain combines TRBV4-3 with TRBJ2-5; D is perhaps TRBD1 (5 bases). The sequenced material came from axillary lymph node tissue. The CDR3 DNA is TGCGCCAGCAGCCAAGAGTTTCTGGGGCGGCAAGAGACCCAGTACTTC. Its protein product is CASSQEFLGRQETQYF.